The sequence of this TCR beta chain was determined in a study of blood T cell repertoires in COVID-19. Study details: T cells, B-cell-depleted T cells, or PBMCs supplied cDNA or gDNA.

V lost 6 bases and J lost 5; bases outside the gene matches: 4. Germline assignment: CDR1 MNHNY and CDR2 SVGAGI (reference sequence). CDR3 length equals 13 residues. The sample holds one count of this clone. Per the original data handling: For nucleated cells, counts were estimated from reference gene primer amplification. Some clones are missing from TCRdb's copy, which holds only in-frame ones; the method was immunoSEQ multiplex PCR. V, J and clone size were drawn from that table, and D and trimming were deduced from the DNA. The sample yields about 36,000 clones, 70% to 80% seen once. The sequence came from a man aged 60 to 75 with active COVID-19. The material sequenced was peripheral blood. The genes are TRBV6-6 and TRBJ1-5; 7 nucleotides line up with TRBD1. CDR3 sequence reads: CASREGAHQPQHF. As DNA, the CDR3 is TGTGCCAGCAGAGAGGGGGCACATCAGCCCCAGCATTTT.